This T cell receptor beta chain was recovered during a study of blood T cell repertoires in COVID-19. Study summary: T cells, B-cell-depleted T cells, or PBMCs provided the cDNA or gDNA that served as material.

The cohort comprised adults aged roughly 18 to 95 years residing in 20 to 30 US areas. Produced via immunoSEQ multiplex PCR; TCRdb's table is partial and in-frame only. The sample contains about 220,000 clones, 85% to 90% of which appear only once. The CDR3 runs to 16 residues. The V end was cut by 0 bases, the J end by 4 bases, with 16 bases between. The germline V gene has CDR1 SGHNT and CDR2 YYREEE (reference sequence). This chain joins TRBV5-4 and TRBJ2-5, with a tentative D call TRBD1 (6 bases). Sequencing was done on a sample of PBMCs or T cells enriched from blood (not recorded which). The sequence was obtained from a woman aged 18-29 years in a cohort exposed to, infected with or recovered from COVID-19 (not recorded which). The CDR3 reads CASSLAPDRPGETQYF. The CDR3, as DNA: TGTGCCAGCAGCTTGGCCCCTGACAGGCCAGGAGAGACCCAGTACTTC. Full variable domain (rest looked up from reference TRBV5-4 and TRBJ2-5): ETGVTQSPTHLIKTRGQQVTLRCSSQSGHNTVSWYQQALGQGPQFIFQYYREEENGRGNFPPRFSGLQFPNYSSELNVNALELDDSALYLCASSLAPDRPGETQYFGPGTRLLVL.